One and the same sample provided the 8 T cell receptor beta chains below, sequenced in a study of blood T cell repertoires in COVID-19. Here immunoSEQ multiplex PCR was the method, and the copy in TCRdb shows in-frame clones only, minus some. Of about 110,000 clones listed, under 85% are singletons. Specimen: peripheral blood. The receptors here all came from a woman in her 70s with acute or convalescent COVID-19.

The chain couples TRBV6-2 or TRBV6-3 to TRBJ2-5; 8 bases line up with TRBD1. Germline V gene sequence: CDR1 MNHEY, CDR2 SVGEGT. This CDR3 comprises 15 residues. Unmatched junction bases numbered 11, after V lost 6 bases and J lost 5 bases. The CDR3 reads CASSSGQGQGETQYF. The CDR3 DNA reads as TGTGCCAGCAGCTCTGGACAGGGACAAGGGGAGACCCAGTACTTC.

V and J are TRBV28 and TRBJ2-7; tentatively, D is TRBD1 (6 bases). Germline CDR1 reads MDHEN; CDR2 reads SYDVKM. V was trimmed by 2 bases and J by 12 bases, leaving 11 bases between them. CDR3 size: 11 residues. The CDR3: CASSLMGHSYF. CDR3 in DNA: TGTGCCAGCAGTTTAATGGGACACTCGTACTTC.

This chain joins TRBV6-2 or TRBV6-3 and TRBJ1-5, with 7 bases aligning to TRBD1. Germline CDR1 MNHEY, CDR2 SVGEGT. V lost 2 bases to trimming and J lost 4 bases; unmatched junction nucleotides: 2. CDR3 size: 14 residues. CDR3 sequence reads: CASSYGTENQPQHF. CDR3 nucleotides: TGTGCCAGCAGTTACGGGACAGAGAATCAGCCCCAGCATTTT.

The chain joins TRBV5-1 to TRBJ2-7; no definite D call. Per the germline V gene, CDR1 is SGHRS and CDR2 is YFSETQ. Trimming pared 0 bases from V and 0 bases from J, leaving 7 bases between. CDR3 length: 14 residues. This CDR3 is CASSLGTSSYEQYF. In DNA form, the CDR3 reads TGCGCCAGCAGCTTGGGCACTTCCTCCTACGAGCAGTACTTC.

The J gene is TRBJ1-2, the V gene TRBV12-3 or TRBV12-4; 8 nucleotides line up with TRBD1. With V trimmed by 5 bases and J by 12 bases, 11 bases remained unmatched. This CDR3 has 13 amino acids. CDR3 sequence reads: CASSPQDRARHTF. In DNA form, the CDR3 reads TGTGCCAGCAGTCCACAGGACAGGGCAAGACACACCTTC.

This clone occurred a few times. This chain links TRBV30 with TRBJ1-3; D perhaps matches TRBD1 (6 bases). The CDR3 covers 14 residues. The V and J ends lost 4 bases and 0 bases respectively, with 10 bases between them. The germline V gene encodes CDR1 GTSNPN and CDR2 SVGIG (reference sequence). The CDR3 sequence is CAWIDRHSGNTIYF. In DNA, the CDR3 is TGTGCCTGGATCGACAGGCACTCTGGAAACACCATATATTTT. The full variable domain, in which reference TRBV30 and TRBJ1-3 provide the parts outside the CDR3, is SQTIHQWPATLVQPVGSPLSLECTVEGTSNPNLYWYRQAAGRGLQLLFYSVGIGQISSEVPQNLSASRPQDRQFILSSKKLLLSDSGFYLCAWIDRHSGNTIYFGEGSWLTVV.

The chain uses TRBV18 and TRBJ1-5; TRBD1 aligns across 12 bases. J gave up 6 bases and V 1 base, and 1 base lay outside the gene matches. Germline CDR1 reads KGHSH; CDR2 reads LQKENI. The CDR3 length is 15 residues. CDR3 DNA: TGTGCCAGCTCACCACAGGGACAGGGGGCTCAGCCCCAGCATTTT. As protein: CASSPQGQGAQPQHF.

The chain carries TRBV5-6 and TRBJ1-1, with D possibly TRBD1 on 5 matching bases. The CDR3 is made up of 15 amino acids. Germline V lookup: CDR1 SGHDT, CDR2 YYEEEE. Trimming left V 4 bases short and J 7 bases short, with 20 bases between. In DNA, the CDR3 is TGTGCCAGCAGCAAGGGGACTAAATATGTGAGTGAAGCTTTCTTT. Translated, it gives CASSKGTKYVSEAFF. The full variable domain, rest sourced from reference TRBV5-6 and TRBJ1-1, is DAGVTQSPTHLIKTRGQQVTLRCSPKSGHDTVSWYQQALGQGPQFIFQYYEEEERQRGNFPDRFSGHQFPNYSSELNVNALLLGDSALYLCASSKGTKYVSEAFFGQGTRLTVV.